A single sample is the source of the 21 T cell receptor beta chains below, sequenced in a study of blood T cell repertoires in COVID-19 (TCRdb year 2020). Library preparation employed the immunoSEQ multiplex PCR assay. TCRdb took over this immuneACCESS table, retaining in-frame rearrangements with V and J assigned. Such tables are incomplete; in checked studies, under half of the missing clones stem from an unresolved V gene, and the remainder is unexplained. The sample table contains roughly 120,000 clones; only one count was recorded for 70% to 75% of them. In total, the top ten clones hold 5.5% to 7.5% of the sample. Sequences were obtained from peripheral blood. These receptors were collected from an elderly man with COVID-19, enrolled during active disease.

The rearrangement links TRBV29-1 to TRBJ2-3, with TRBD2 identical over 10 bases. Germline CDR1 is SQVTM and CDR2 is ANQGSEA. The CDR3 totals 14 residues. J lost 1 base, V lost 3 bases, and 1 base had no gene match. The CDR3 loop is CSVDGLAGTDTQYF. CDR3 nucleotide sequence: TGCAGCGTTGATGGACTAGCGGGCACAGATACGCAGTATTTT.

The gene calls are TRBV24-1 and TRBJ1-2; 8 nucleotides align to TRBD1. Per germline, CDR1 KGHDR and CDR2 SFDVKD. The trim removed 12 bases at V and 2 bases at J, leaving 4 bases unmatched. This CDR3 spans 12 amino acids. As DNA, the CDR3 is TGTGCCGTAACAGGGGGAAACTATGGCTACACCTTC. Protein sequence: CAVTGGNYGYTF.

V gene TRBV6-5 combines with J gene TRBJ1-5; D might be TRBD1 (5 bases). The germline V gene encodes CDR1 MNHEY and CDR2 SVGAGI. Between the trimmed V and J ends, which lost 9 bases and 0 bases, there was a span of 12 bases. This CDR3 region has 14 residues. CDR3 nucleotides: TGTGCCAGTTTACAGGTAAATAGCAATCAGCCCCAGCATTTT. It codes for CASLQVNSNQPQHF.

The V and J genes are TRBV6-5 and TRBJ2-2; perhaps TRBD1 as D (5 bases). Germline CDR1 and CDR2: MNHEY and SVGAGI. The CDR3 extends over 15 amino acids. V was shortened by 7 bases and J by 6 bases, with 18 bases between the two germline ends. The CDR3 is CASTQVGPWAGELFF. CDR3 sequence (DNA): TGTGCCAGCACCCAGGTGGGGCCCTGGGCCGGGGAGCTGTTTTTT.

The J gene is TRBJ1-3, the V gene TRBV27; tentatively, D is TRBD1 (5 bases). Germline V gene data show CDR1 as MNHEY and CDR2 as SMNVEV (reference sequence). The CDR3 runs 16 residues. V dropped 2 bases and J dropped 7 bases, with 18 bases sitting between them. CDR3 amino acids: CASSLRGGAGKNTIYF. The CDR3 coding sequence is TGTGCCAGCAGTTTACGAGGTGGGGCAGGCAAGAACACCATATATTTT.

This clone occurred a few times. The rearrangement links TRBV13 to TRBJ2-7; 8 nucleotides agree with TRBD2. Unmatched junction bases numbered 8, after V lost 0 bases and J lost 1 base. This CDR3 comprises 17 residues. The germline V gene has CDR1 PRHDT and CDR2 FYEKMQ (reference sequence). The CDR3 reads CASSLGGSGSWSYEQYF. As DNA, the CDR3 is TGTGCCAGCAGCTTAGGCGGCAGCGGGAGTTGGTCCTACGAGCAGTACTTC.

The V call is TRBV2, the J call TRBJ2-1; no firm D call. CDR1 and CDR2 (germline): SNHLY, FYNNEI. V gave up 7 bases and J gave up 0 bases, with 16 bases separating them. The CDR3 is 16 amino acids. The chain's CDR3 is CASTFVRVSSYNEQFF. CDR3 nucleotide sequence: TGTGCCAGCACCTTTGTCCGGGTTAGCTCCTACAATGAGCAGTTCTTC.

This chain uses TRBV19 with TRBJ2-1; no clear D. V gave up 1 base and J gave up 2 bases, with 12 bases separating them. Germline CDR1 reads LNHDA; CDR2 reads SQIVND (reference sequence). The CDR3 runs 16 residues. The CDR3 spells CASSIVSDPPYNEQFF. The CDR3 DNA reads TGTGCCAGTAGTATAGTTTCAGATCCCCCCTACAATGAGCAGTTCTTC.

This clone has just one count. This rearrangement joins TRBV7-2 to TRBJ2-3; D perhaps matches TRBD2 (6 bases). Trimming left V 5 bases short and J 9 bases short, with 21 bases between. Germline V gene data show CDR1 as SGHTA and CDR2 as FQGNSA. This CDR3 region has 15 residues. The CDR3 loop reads CASSRESGGVQTQYF. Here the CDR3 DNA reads TGTGCCAGCAGCCGCGAGTCAGGCGGGGTTCAAACGCAGTATTTT.

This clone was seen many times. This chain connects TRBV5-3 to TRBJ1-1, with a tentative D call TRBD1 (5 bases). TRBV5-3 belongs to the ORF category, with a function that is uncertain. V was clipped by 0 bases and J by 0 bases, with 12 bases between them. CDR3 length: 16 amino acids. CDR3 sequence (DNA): TGTGCCAGAAGCTTGGCCGGGACTCCTATGAACACTGAAGCTTTCTTT. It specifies CARSLAGTPMNTEAFF.

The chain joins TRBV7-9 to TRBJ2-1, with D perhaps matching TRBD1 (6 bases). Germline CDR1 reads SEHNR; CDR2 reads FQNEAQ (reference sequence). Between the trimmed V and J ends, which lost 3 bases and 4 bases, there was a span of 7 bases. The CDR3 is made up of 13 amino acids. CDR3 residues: CASSLDRYNEQFF. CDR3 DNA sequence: TGTGCCAGCAGCTTGGACAGATACAATGAGCAGTTCTTC.

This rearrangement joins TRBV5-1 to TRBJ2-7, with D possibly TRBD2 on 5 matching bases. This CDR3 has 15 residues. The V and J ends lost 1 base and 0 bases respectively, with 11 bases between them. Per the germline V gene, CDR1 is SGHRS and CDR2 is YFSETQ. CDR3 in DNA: TGCGCCAGCAGCTTGCTGGGAGATAGCTCCTACGAGCAGTACTTC. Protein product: CASSLLGDSSYEQYF. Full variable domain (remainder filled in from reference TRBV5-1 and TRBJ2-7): KAGVTQTPRYLIKTRGQQVTLSCSPISGHRSVSWYQQTPGQGLQFLFEYFSETQRNKGNFPGRFSGRQFSNSRSEMNVSTLELGDSALYLCASSLLGDSSYEQYFGPGTRLTVT.

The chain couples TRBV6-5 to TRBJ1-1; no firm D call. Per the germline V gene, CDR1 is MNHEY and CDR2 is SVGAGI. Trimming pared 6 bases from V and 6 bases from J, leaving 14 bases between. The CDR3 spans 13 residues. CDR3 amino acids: CASRISLVAEAFF. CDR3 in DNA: TGTGCCAGCAGGATATCGTTGGTAGCTGAAGCTTTCTTT.

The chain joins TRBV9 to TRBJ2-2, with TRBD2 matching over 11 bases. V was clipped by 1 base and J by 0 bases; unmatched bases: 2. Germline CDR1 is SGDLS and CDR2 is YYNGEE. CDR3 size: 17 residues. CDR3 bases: TGTGCCAGCAGCGTACGGACTAGCGGGCCGAACACCGGGGAGCTGTTTTTT. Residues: CASSVRTSGPNTGELFF.

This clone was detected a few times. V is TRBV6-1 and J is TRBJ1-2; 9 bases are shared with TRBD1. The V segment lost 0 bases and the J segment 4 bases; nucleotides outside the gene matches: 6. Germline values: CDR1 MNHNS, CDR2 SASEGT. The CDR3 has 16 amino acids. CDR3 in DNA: TGTGCCAGCAGTGAAGCGCTTCTGGGACAGGGCTATGGCTACACCTTC. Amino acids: CASSEALLGQGYGYTF.

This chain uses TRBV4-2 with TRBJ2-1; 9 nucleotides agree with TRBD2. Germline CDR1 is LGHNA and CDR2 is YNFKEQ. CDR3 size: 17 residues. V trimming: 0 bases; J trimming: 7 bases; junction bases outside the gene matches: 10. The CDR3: CASSQDTAGGQRNEQFF. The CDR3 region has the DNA TGTGCCAGCAGCCAAGACACAGCGGGAGGCCAGCGGAATGAGCAGTTCTTC.

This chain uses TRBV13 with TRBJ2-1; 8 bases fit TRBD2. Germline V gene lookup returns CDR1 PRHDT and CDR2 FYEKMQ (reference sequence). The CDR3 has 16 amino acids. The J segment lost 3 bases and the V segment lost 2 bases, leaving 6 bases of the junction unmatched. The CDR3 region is CASSLKGGRFYNEQFF. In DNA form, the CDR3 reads TGTGCCAGCAGCTTAAAGGGCGGGAGGTTCTACAATGAGCAGTTCTTC.

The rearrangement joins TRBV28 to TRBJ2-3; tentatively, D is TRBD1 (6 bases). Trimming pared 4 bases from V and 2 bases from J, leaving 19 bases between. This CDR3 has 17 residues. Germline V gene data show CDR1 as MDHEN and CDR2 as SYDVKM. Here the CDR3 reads CASSSIVTGPNTDTQYF. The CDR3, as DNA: TGTGCCAGCAGTTCCATCGTTACAGGGCCCAACACAGATACGCAGTATTTT.

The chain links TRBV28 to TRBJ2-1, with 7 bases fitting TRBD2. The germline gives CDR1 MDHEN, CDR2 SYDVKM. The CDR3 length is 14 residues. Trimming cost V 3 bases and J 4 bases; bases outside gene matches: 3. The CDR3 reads CASSLSSGYNEQFF. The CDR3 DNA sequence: TGTGCCAGCAGTTTGTCTAGCGGATACAATGAGCAGTTCTTC.

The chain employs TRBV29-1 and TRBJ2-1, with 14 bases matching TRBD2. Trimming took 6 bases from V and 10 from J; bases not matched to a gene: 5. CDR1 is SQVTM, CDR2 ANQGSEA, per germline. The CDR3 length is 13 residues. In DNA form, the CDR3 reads TGCAGCGTGACGGGACTAGCGGGAGACGAGCAGTTCTTC. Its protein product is CSVTGLAGDEQFF.

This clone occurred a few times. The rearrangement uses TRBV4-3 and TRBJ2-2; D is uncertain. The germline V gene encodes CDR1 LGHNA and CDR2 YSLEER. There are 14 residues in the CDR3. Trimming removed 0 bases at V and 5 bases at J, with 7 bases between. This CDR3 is CASSQETETGELFF. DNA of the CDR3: TGCGCCAGCAGCCAAGAAACTGAAACCGGGGAGCTGTTTTTT.